This note documents a single TCR beta chain sequence. Once RNA had been extracted, it was reverse transcribed into cDNA to act as the sequencing template. Sequencing used immunoSEQ multiplex PCR; TCRdb keeps in-frame clones, though not all of them. In the table there are 250,000 to 350,000 clones, around 64% of which are singletons. The sample's treatment: oral pan-JAK inhibitor, 5-10 mg twice daily. The data were obtained in a study of CD8+ T cells in alopecia areata. The germline V gene has CDR1 MNHEY and CDR2 SVGAGI. Trimming at V came to 1 base and at J to 4 bases, leaving 2 bases not matched to a gene. The CDR3 runs 16 residues.

V and J are TRBV6-5 and TRBJ2-2, with 11 bases identical to TRBD2. This clonotype was sampled from a human donor with alopecia areata. The sample was CD4+ T cells sorted from blood, taken around week 53, from a patient treated with tofacitinib. In nucleotides, the CDR3 is TGTGCCAGCAGTTACTTTCTAGCGGGGGGCACCGGGGAGCTGTTTTTT. This translates into CASSYFLAGGTGELFF.